Reported below is one T cell receptor (beta chain). TCRdb keeps only in-frame clones here, not all; method: immunoSEQ multiplex PCR. Among about 240,000 clones listed, 80% to 85% were seen once. Trimming removed 4 bases at V and 3 bases at J, with 10 bases between. This CDR3 spans 15 amino acids. Germline V gene sequence: CDR1 SGHTA, CDR2 FQGNSA. These data originate in a study of Tregs in tolerant kidney transplant recipients. Source material: CD4+ T cells from blood. This sequence originates from a human donor in good health. This chain links TRBV7-2 with TRBJ2-6; weak D call: TRBD2 (6 bases). The CDR3 DNA is TGTGCCAGCAGCTACGGGCGGGGTGGGGCCAACGTCCTGACTTTC. The encoded protein is CASSYGRGGANVLTF.